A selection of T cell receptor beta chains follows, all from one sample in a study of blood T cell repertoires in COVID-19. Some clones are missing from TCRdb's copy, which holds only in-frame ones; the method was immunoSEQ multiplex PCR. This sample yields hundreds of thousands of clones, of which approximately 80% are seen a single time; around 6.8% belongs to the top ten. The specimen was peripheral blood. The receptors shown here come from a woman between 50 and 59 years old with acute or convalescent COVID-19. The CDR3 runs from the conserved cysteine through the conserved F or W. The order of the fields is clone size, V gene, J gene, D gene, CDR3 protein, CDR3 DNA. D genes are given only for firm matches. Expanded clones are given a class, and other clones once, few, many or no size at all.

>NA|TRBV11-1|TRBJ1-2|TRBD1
CASSLLQGARGYTF
TGTGCCAGCAGCTTATTACAGGGGGCTCGGGGCTACACCTTC
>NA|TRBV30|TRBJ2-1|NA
CAWSVSGQYNEQFF
TGTGCCTGGAGTGTTTCCGGACAGTACAATGAGCAGTTCTTC
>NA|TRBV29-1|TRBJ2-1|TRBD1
CSAGGQGFNEQFF
TGCAGCGCCGGGGGACAGGGTTTCAATGAGCAGTTCTTC
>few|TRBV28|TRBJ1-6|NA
CASHERGHPYNSPLHF
TGTGCCAGCCACGAAAGGGGACACCCATATAATTCACCCCTCCACTTT
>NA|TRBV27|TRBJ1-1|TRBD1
CASRPGDRGRSGEAFF
TGTGCCAGCAGACCCGGGGACAGGGGGAGAAGCGGTGAAGCTTTCTTT
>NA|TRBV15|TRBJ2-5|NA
CATSSPRTAFLQETQYF
TGTGCCACCAGCTCACCCCGGACAGCCTTTTTACAAGAGACCCAGTACTTC
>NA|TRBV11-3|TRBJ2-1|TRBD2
CASSLGGTSGFNEQFF
TGTGCCAGCAGCTTAGGGGGGACTAGCGGATTCAATGAGCAGTTCTTC
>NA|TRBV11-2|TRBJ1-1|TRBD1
CASSLQGQLSTEAFF
TGTGCCAGCAGCCTACAGGGACAGTTGAGCACTGAAGCTTTCTTT
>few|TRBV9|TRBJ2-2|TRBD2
CASSERLAGGRRTGELFF
TGTGCCAGCAGCGAGCGACTAGCGGGGGGGCGGAGAACCGGGGAGCTGTTTTTT
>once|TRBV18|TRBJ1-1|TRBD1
CASSPGTDPNTEAFF
TGTGCCAGCTCACCTGGGACAGACCCGAACACTGAAGCTTTCTTT
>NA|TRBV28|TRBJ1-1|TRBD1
CASLGQSGYTEAFF
TGTGCCAGCTTGGGACAGAGTGGGTACACTGAAGCTTTCTTT
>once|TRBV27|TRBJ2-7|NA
CASSLMAGASYEQYF
TGTGCCAGCAGTTTGATGGCAGGGGCTAGCTACGAGCAGTACTTC
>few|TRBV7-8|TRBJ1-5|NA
CASSSSSNQPQHF
TGTGCCAGCAGCTCTAGTAGCAATCAGCCCCAGCATTTT
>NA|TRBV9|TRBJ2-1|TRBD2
CASSHSGGDNNEQFF
TGTGCCAGCAGCCACAGCGGGGGGGATAACAATGAGCAGTTCTTC
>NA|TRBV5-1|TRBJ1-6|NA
CASSLSGLNSPLHF
TGCGCCAGCAGCTTGTCGGGACTGAATTCACCCCTCCACTTT
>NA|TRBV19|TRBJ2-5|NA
CASNPVPGETQYF
TGTGCCAGTAACCCGGTCCCCGGGGAGACCCAGTACTTC
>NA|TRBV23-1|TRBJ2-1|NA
CASSHSNTWNEQFF
TGCGCCAGCAGTCACTCTAATACGTGGAATGAGCAGTTCTTC
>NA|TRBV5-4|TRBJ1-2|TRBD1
CASSSQGPGGYTF
TGTGCCAGCAGCTCACAGGGGCCTGGGGGCTACACCTTC
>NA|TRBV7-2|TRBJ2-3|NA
CASSLGRADTQYF
TGTGCCAGCAGCTTAGGTCGTGCAGATACGCAGTATTTT
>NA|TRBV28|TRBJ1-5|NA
CASSPQSRMGGNQPQHF
TGTGCCAGCAGCCCACAATCCAGGATGGGGGGAAACCAGCCCCAGCATTTT
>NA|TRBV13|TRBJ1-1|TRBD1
CASSFTGGRNIAEAFF
TGTGCCAGCAGCTTTACAGGGGGGAGAAATATCGCTGAAGCTTTCTTT
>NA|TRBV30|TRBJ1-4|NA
CAGTETNEKLFF
TGTGCCGGCACAGAAACTAATGAAAAACTGTTTTTT
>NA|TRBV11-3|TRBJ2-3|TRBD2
CASSSTSATDTQYF
TGTGCCAGCAGCTCGACTAGCGCCACAGATACGCAGTATTTT
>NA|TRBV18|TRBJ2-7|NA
CASSPIDSLEQYF
TGTGCCAGCTCGCCAATCGACAGTTTAGAGCAGTACTTC
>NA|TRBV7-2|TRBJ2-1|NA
CASSLDAGISYNEQFF
TGTGCCAGCAGCTTAGACGCGGGAATCTCCTACAATGAGCAGTTCTTC
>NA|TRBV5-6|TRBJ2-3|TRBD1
CASRYDRGRTDTQYF
TGTGCCAGCAGATACGACAGGGGTAGGACAGATACGCAGTATTTT
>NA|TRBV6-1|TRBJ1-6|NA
CASSEEGQGNQSPLHF
TGTGCCAGCAGTGAAGAGGGGCAGGGAAACCAATCACCCCTCCACTTT
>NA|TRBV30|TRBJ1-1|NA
CAWRRGKGRTEAFF
TGTGCCTGGAGGAGAGGGAAGGGTCGCACTGAAGCTTTCTTT
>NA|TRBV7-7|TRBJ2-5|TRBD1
CASSPTGVLTETQYF
TGTGCTAGCAGCCCGACAGGGGTTTTAACAGAGACCCAGTACTTC
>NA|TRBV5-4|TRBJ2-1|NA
CASSTRDIEYEQFF
TGTGCCAGCAGCACCCGGGACATTGAGTATGAGCAGTTCTTC
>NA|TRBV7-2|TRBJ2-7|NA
CASSLRKTTGLEQYF
TGTGCCAGCAGCTTAAGGAAAACTACAGGTCTGGAGCAGTACTTC
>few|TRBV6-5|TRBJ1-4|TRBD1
CASSRDRGDEKLFF
TGTGCCAGCAGTCGGGACAGGGGTGACGAAAAACTGTTTTTT
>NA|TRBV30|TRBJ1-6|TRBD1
CAWSVSGGGNSPLHF
TGTGCCTGGAGTGTTTCAGGGGGAGGTAATTCACCCCTCCACTTT
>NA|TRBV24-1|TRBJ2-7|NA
CATSDSRTNYEQYF
TGTGCCACCAGTGATTCTCGGACAAATTACGAGCAGTACTTC
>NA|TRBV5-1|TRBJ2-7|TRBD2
CASSLTSGNYEQYF
TGCGCCAGCAGCCTGACTAGCGGAAACTACGAGCAGTACTTC
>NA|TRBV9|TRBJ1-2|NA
CASSVVGEVGYTF
TGTGCCAGCAGCGTAGTTGGGGAGGTTGGCTACACCTTC
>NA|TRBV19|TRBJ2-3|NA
CASSIFGVGTDTQYF
TGTGCCAGTAGTATTTTCGGGGTGGGCACAGATACGCAGTATTTT
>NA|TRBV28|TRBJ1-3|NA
CASSFLSGNTIYF
TGTGCCAGCAGTTTTCTTTCTGGAAACACCATATATTTT
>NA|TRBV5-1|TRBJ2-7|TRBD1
CASSLRGQWYEQYF
TGCGCCAGCAGCCTGAGGGGACAGTGGTACGAGCAGTACTTC
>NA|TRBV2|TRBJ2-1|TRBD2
CASRTGTSESNEQFF
TGTGCCAGCAGGACCGGGACTAGCGAGTCCAATGAGCAGTTCTTC
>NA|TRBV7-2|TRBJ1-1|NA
CASSEQIMNTEAFF
TGTGCCAGCAGCGAACAGATCATGAACACTGAAGCTTTCTTT
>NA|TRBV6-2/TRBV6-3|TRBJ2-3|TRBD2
CASSYLASGGYGNTQYF
TGTGCCAGCAGTTACTTGGCTAGCGGGGGGTATGGGAATACGCAGTATTTT
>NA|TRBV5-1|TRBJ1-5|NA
CASSLGTDQPQHF
TGCGCCAGCAGCTTGGGAACGGATCAGCCCCAGCATTTT
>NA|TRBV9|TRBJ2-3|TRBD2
CASNPTSGSTDTQYF
TGTGCCAGCAACCCCACTAGCGGGAGTACAGATACGCAGTATTTT
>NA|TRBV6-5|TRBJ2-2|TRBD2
CASGSWTSTGELFF
TGTGCCAGCGGAAGCTGGACTAGCACCGGGGAGCTGTTTTTT
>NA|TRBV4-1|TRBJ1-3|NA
CASSQQATRGSGNTIYF
TGCGCCAGCAGCCAGCAGGCTACCCGGGGGTCCGGAAACACCATATATTTT
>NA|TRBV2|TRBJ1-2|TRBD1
CARTGAINYGYTF
TGTGCCCGGACAGGGGCTATTAACTATGGCTACACCTTC
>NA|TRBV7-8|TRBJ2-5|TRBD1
CASSREDRGGKETQYF
TGTGCCAGCAGCCGAGAGGACAGGGGCGGTAAAGAGACCCAGTACTTC
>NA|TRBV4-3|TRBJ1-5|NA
CASSQEVYSNQPQHF
TGCGCCAGCAGCCAAGAGGTCTATAGCAATCAGCCCCAGCATTTT
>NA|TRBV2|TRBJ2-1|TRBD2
CASSVVLAGGIYEQFF
TGTGCCAGCAGTGTTGTACTAGCGGGGGGCATCTATGAGCAGTTCTTC
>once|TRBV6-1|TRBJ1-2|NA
CASSESGSYGYTF
TGTGCCAGCAGTGAATCGGGGAGCTATGGCTACACCTTC
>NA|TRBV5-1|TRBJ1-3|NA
CASSRGSENTIYF
TGCGCCAGCAGCAGGGGGTCGGAGAACACCATATATTTT
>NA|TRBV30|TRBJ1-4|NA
CAWRNGGGTNEKLFF
TGTGCCTGGCGCAACGGGGGAGGCACTAATGAAAAACTGTTTTTT
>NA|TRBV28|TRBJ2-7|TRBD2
CAIKRDGRYEQYF
TGTGCCATCAAGCGGGACGGACGGTACGAGCAGTACTTC
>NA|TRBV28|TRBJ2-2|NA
CASGGEGHLNTGELFF
TGTGCCAGCGGGGGTGAGGGACACCTTAACACCGGGGAGCTGTTTTTT
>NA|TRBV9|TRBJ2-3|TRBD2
CASSEGGTTDTQYF
TGTGCCAGCAGCGAGGGAGGGACCACAGATACGCAGTATTTT
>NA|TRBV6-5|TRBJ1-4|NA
CASSSTGPGHKEKLFF
TGTGCCAGCAGTTCCACCGGACCGGGACATAAGGAAAAACTGTTTTTT
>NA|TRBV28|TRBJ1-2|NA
CASSLTGIGYGYTF
TGTGCCAGCAGTTTAACGGGGATTGGGTATGGCTACACCTTC
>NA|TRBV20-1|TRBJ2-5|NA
CSAGEETQYF
TGCAGCGCAGGCGAAGAGACCCAGTACTTC